This T cell receptor (beta chain) was retrieved from a study of graft-versus-host responses after intestinal transplantation. As for the study in general: Grafts that recipients had were multivisceral, liver-intestinal, or isolated intestinal transplants.

The assay was immunoSEQ multiplex PCR, and TCRdb's table has in-frame clones only and misses some. There are over 75,000 clones in the sample; around nine tenths occur only once, and 8% lies in the top ten. Concerning this clone itself: Its matching antigen is unknown.

Germline CDR1 is MDHEN and CDR2 is SYDVKM. The CDR3 length is 11 residues. Deletions cut 5 bases from V and 5 bases from J, with 3 bases between. The sample consisted of unstimulated CD8+ T cells sorted from spleen or lymph node cells, taken before transplant. The chain joins TRBV28 to TRBJ2-2; D unclear. The receptor was derived from a human donor who was the organ donor for an intestinal transplant. The CDR3 here is CASSLTGELFF. CDR3 DNA: TGTGCCAGCAGTCTTACCGGGGAGCTGTTTTTT.